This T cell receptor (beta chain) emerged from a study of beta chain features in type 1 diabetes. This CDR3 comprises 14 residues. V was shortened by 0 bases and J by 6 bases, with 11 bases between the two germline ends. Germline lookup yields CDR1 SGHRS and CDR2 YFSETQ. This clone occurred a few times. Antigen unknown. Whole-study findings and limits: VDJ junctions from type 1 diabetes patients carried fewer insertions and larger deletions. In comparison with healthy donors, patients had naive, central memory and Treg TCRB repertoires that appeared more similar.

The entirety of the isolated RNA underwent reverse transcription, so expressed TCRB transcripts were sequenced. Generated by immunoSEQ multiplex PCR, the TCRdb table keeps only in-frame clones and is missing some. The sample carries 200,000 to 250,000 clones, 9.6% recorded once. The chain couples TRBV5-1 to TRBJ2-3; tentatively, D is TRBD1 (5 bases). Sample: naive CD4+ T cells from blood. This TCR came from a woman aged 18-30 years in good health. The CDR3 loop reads CASSLAQGVDTQYF. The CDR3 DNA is TGCGCCAGCAGCTTGGCCCAGGGTGTTGATACGCAGTATTTT.